These 9 T cell receptor beta chains originate from one sample sequenced in a study of blood T cell repertoires in COVID-19. Assay used: immunoSEQ multiplex PCR; TCRdb lists only in-frame clones, some missing. The sample includes 200,000 to 300,000 clones, 70% to 90% seen only once; the top ten take over 3.5%. The sequenced sample consisted of peripheral blood. The receptors stem from a woman aged 35 to 49 with acute or convalescent COVID-19.

The DNA for the CDR3 is TGTGCCAGCAGTGACGGTGGCAGGCAGGGGCACACCGGGGAGCTGTTTTTT. It encodes CASSDGGRQGHTGELFF. The rearrangement joins TRBV6-4 to TRBJ2-2; weak D call: TRBD1 (6 bases). The germline V gene has CDR1 MRHNA and CDR2 SNTAGT. The length of the CDR3 is 17 residues. The V and J ends lost 2 bases and 3 bases respectively, with 16 bases between them.

This chain joins TRBV4-1 and TRBJ1-4; possibly TRBD1 for D (5 bases). V was clipped by 0 bases and J by 4 bases, with 27 bases between them. The germline V gene encodes CDR1 MGHRA and CDR2 YSYEKL. The CDR3 contains 21 residues. The chain's CDR3 is CASSQEGGDSGAAWGNEKLFF. As DNA, the CDR3 is TGCGCCAGCAGCCAAGAGGGAGGCGATTCCGGGGCGGCCTGGGGTAATGAAAAACTGTTTTTT.

V is TRBV27 and J is TRBJ1-2; unclear D gene. CDR3 length: 16 residues. V gave up 3 bases and J gave up 0 bases, with 14 bases separating them. Per the germline V gene, CDR1 is MNHEY and CDR2 is SMNVEV (reference sequence). In DNA form, the CDR3 reads TGTGCCAGCAGTTTCTCCGGGGTTGAAACTAACTATGGCTACACCTTC. As protein: CASSFSGVETNYGYTF.

V is TRBV6-4 and J is TRBJ1-2, with 9 bases fitting TRBD1. The ends lost 4 bases at V and 2 bases at J; junction bases unmatched: 2. The CDR3 totals 14 residues. CDR1 is MRHNA, CDR2 SNTAGT, per germline. The CDR3 region is CASSGGTGNYGYTF. In DNA, the CDR3 is TGTGCCAGCAGTGGGGGGACAGGGAACTATGGCTACACCTTC.

This chain connects TRBV18 to TRBJ1-1; 8 nucleotides line up with TRBD1. Germline V gene data show CDR1 as KGHSH and CDR2 as LQKENI. Trimming removed 0 bases from V and 1 base from J; junction bases left unmatched: 7. The CDR3 sequence is 17 residues long. CDR3 DNA: TGTGCCAGCTCACCACCAACAGGGGGTTCCCCGAACACTGAAGCTTTCTTT. This encodes CASSPPTGGSPNTEAFF. Full variable domain (rest looked up from reference TRBV18 and TRBJ1-1): NAGVMQNPRHLVRRRGQEARLRCSPMKGHSHVYWYRQLPEEGLKFMVYLQKENIIDESGMPKERFSAEFPKEGPSILRIQQVVRGDSAAYFCASSPPTGGSPNTEAFFGQGTRLTVV.

The gene calls are TRBV11-1 and TRBJ1-6; 7 bases are a match to TRBD1. Trimming cost V 5 bases and J 6 bases; bases outside gene matches: 7. The germline V gene has CDR1 SGHAT and CDR2 FQDESV (reference sequence). The CDR3 consists of 15 residues. CDR3 sequence: CASSPRTGGNSPLHF. In DNA, the CDR3 is TGTGCCAGCAGCCCGCGGACAGGAGGTAATTCACCCCTCCACTTT.

This chain joins TRBV30 and TRBJ1-5, with TRBD1 matching 9 bases. J was trimmed by 7 bases and V by 0 bases; bases with no gene match: 16. The CDR3 extends over 18 amino acids. Looked up from germline, CDR1 is GTSNPN and CDR2 is SVGIG (reference sequence). CDR3 bases: TGTGCCTGGAGTGTATGGACAGGGGCGCCCTCGTTTTCCCAGCCCCAGCATTTT. The encoded protein is CAWSVWTGAPSFSQPQHF.

The chain carries TRBV4-1 and TRBJ1-6; a weak D match, TRBD1 (5 bases). Germline-derived CDR1 and CDR2 are MGHRA and YSYEKL. This CDR3 has 16 residues. The ends were cut back, 0 bases at V and 8 bases at J, with 14 bases in the middle. The DNA of the CDR3 is TGCGCCAGCAGCCAAGAGGGGGGGATTGTTGATTCACCCCTCCACTTT. Its translation is CASSQEGGIVDSPLHF.

The chain couples TRBV2 to TRBJ1-6; D is perhaps TRBD1 (5 bases). The CDR3 runs 15 residues. CDR1 SNHLY and CDR2 FYNNEI come from the germline V gene. V lost 1 base and J 7 bases, leaving 11 bases between the germline ends. As DNA, the CDR3 is TGTGCCAGCAGTGAAGTGCAGGGTAGGAATTCACCCCTCCACTTT. It encodes CASSEVQGRNSPLHF.